The clone carrying this T cell receptor (beta chain) was detected a few times. The antigen remains unidentified. The germline CDR1 and CDR2 sequences are DFQATT and SNEGSKA (reference sequence). The CDR3 length is 13 residues. V gave up 5 bases and J gave up 3 bases; unmatched junction bases: 3. Production of TCR cDNA was by 5'RACE template switching, which also added a universal primer site and UMIs. TCRdb reprocessed the 5' RACE reads with MiXCR, giving one entry per CDR3 protein. Seen here are some 670,000 distinct CDR3 sequences, 9% to 15% observed once, and the top ten hold 14% to 15%. These data originate in a study of T cells after yellow fever vaccination. Regarding the study as a whole: Clones that expanded after primary vaccination mostly reappeared after the booster (approximately 96% CD4, 70% to 90% CD8). Weaker overall, the secondary response nonetheless peaked faster (day 5 versus 15).

The gene calls are TRBV20-1 and TRBJ2-1; 8 bases align to TRBD2. This receptor was obtained from a man in his thirties or forties who received the YFV17D yellow fever vaccine. Material: PBMCs, obtained on the day of the yellow fever booster vaccination. The CDR3 protein is CSAPSGSYNEQFF. The CDR3, as DNA: TGCAGTGCTCCAAGCGGGAGCTACAATGAGCAGTTCTTC.